Listed below are T cell receptor beta chains from one sample, sequenced in a study of shared clonotypes between healthy human individuals. Clones were sequenced by immunoSEQ multiplex PCR, and TCRdb holds only the in-frame ones, with some missing. The data contain about 1.1 million clones, around 77% of them seen just once; the ten biggest clones take up over 0.8%. Specimen: memory CD4+ T cells from PBMCs. Receptors originate from a man aged 18 to 35 in good health. Some clones in this sample may be carry-over from other donors' samples. CDR3s include the opening cysteine and the closing phenylalanine or tryptophan. A D gene is named only where the DNA matches it firmly. Part of the rows lack a size; the others show once, few, many or a class for expanded clones.

V	J	length	size	D	DNA	CDR3
TRBV21-1	TRBJ2-5	14	NA	NA	TGTGCCAGCAGCCTTGGGGATAACCAAGAGACCCAGTACTTC	CASSLGDNQETQYF
TRBV6-5	TRBJ2-1	14	NA	TRBD2	TGTGCCACCGAGGGAGGGCTAGCTCGGGGTGAGCAGTTCTTC	CATEGGLARGEQFF
TRBV4-3	TRBJ2-2	14	NA	NA	TGCGCCAGCAGCCAACATCCGGAATCCGGGGAGCTGTTTTTT	CASSQHPESGELFF
TRBV28	TRBJ2-3	15	few	TRBD2	TGTGCCAGCAGCGGTTCTAGCGGGGGCCGGGATACGCAGTATTTT	CASSGSSGGRDTQYF
TRBV11-2	TRBJ2-6	18	NA	TRBD2	TGTGCCAGCAGCCATATAGCGGGTCTTAGCTCTGGGGCCAACGTCCTGACTTTC	CASSHIAGLSSGANVLTF
TRBV7-2	TRBJ2-1	14	NA	TRBD2	TGTGCCAGCAGCCTGGGGACTACCTTAACAGAGCAGTTCTTC	CASSLGTTLTEQFF
TRBV7-7	TRBJ2-2	16	NA	TRBD2	TGTGCCAGCAGCCAGCGCAGCGGGAGTGGGACCGGGGAGCTGCTTTTT	CASSQRSGSGTGELLF
TRBV19	TRBJ2-1	16	NA	TRBD2	TGTGCCAGTAGTATCTTGACTAGCGGGGGGTACAATGAGCAGTTCTTC	CASSILTSGGYNEQFF
TRBV7-7	TRBJ2-5	17	once	TRBD2	TGTGCCAGCAGCTTAGGTCTAGCGGGAGGGACTGAAGAGACCCAGTACTTC	CASSLGLAGGTEETQYF
TRBV7-2	TRBJ2-5	14	NA	TRBD2	TGTGCCAGCAGCCCCCAAGGGGAGGGAGAGACCCAGTACTTC	CASSPQGEGETQYF
TRBV15	TRBJ1-5	15	NA	TRBD1	TGTGCCACCAGCCGGGACAGGGGGATCAATCAGCCCCAGCATTTT	CATSRDRGINQPQHF
TRBV5-1	TRBJ2-7	13	NA	NA	TGCGCCAGCAGCTCTTACAGCTCCTACGAGCAGTACTTC	CASSSYSSYEQYF
TRBV6-5	TRBJ2-7	15	NA	TRBD1	TGTGCCAGCAGTTACGGACAGGCCCTCTCCTACGAGCAGTACTTC	CASSYGQALSYEQYF
TRBV7-2	TRBJ2-5	15	NA	NA	TGTGCCAGCAGCTTAGCAGGGTCCCCAGGAGAGACCCAGTACTTC	CASSLAGSPGETQYF
TRBV6-6	TRBJ2-2	12	NA	NA	TGTGCCAGCAGCCCTAATTCCGGGGAGCTGTTTTTT	CASSPNSGELFF
TRBV27	TRBJ1-4	14	NA	TRBD1	TGTGCCAGCAGTACAGGGACAGGAGGAGAAAAACTGTTTTTT	CASSTGTGGEKLFF
TRBV6-5	TRBJ2-7	14	NA	NA	TGTGCCAGCAGTTCAATAAACCGGGGCTACGAGCAGTACTTC	CASSSINRGYEQYF
TRBV5-1	TRBJ1-2	19	NA	NA	TGCGCCAGCAGCTCCTCGGTTGGGGTCAGCCCAAGGACTAACTATGGCTACACCTTC	CASSSSVGVSPRTNYGYTF
TRBV5-1	TRBJ2-7	14	few	NA	TGCGCCAGCAGCTTGCAAGGGGCGCCAGATCGGGAGTACTTC	CASSLQGAPDREYF
TRBV5-8	TRBJ2-2	15	NA	NA	TGTGCCAGCAGCCGCCGGGCGGGGTACACCGGGGAGCTGTTTTTT	CASSRRAGYTGELFF
TRBV20-1	TRBJ2-7	11	NA	NA	TGCAGTGCCGGAGGGGTCGGGGAGCAGTACTTC	CSAGGVGEQYF
TRBV5-6	TRBJ1-2	13	once	NA	TGTGCCAGCAGCCCTGGGGGGAGGTCGGGCTACACCTTC	CASSPGGRSGYTF
TRBV5-4	TRBJ1-3	14	NA	TRBD1	TGTGCCAGCAGCTCCGGGACAGGTCAAAACACCATATATTTT	CASSSGTGQNTIYF
TRBV5-6	TRBJ2-7	11	NA	NA	TGTGCCAGCGCCGCGGAGGGCAGGTCGTACTTC	CASAAEGRSYF
TRBV7-8	TRBJ2-7	16	NA	NA	TGTGCCAGCAGCTTAGCTTGGCGGACTAAATCCTACGAGCAGTACTTC	CASSLAWRTKSYEQYF
TRBV6-6	TRBJ1-1	12	NA	NA	TGTGCCAGCAGCCCAACTGGGGGTGAAGCTTTCTTT	CASSPTGGEAFF
TRBV5-6	TRBJ2-2	18	NA	TRBD2	TGTGCCAGCAGCTTGGTACTAGCGGGAGATCGAATGGATGGGGAGCTGTTTTTT	CASSLVLAGDRMDGELFF
TRBV28	TRBJ2-2	15	NA	TRBD2	TGTGCCAGCAGGGGGACTACCGCGAACACCGGGGAGCTGTTTTTT	CASRGTTANTGELFF
TRBV5-6	TRBJ2-1	16	NA	NA	TGTGCCAGCAGCTCGCGGAGGAAAAGTGGGTACAATGAGCAGTTCTTC	CASSSRRKSGYNEQFF
TRBV4-2	TRBJ1-3	18	NA	NA	TGTGCCAGCAGCCCGAGGTATGGGGAAGGGGTCTCTGGAAACACCATATATTTT	CASSPRYGEGVSGNTIYF
TRBV27	TRBJ2-7	13	few	TRBD2	TGTGCCAGCAGGCGGCTAGCGGGAGGCGAGCAGTACTTC	CASRRLAGGEQYF
TRBV25-1	TRBJ2-1	17	few	NA	TGTGCCAGCAGTGAATATATAGGGGCTAGCTCCTACAATGAGCAGTTCTTC	CASSEYIGASSYNEQFF
TRBV11-2	TRBJ2-5	16	once	TRBD2	TGTGCCAGCAGCTTAGGAGGACTAGCGGGAGTAGAGACCCAGTACTTC	CASSLGGLAGVETQYF
TRBV18	TRBJ1-1	17	NA	TRBD1	TGTGCCAGCTCACGGGTCCCGGGACAGGGAATGAACACTGAAGCTTTCTTT	CASSRVPGQGMNTEAFF
TRBV5-6	TRBJ1-2	13	NA	NA	TGTGCCAGCAGCTTGAGTAGTTACTATGGCTACACCTTC	CASSLSSYYGYTF
TRBV27	TRBJ1-5	14	NA	TRBD1	TGTGCCAGCAGAAGATTACAGGGGGCTCAGCCCCAGCATTTT	CASRRLQGAQPQHF
TRBV12-5	TRBJ2-1	11	few	NA	TGTGCTAGTGGTAGAAACAATGAGCAGTTCTTC	CASGRNNEQFF
TRBV11-1	TRBJ2-7	15	many	NA	TGTGCCAGCAGCGTATCAGCGGTTTTAGGCTACGAGCAGTACTTC	CASSVSAVLGYEQYF
TRBV27	TRBJ1-6	13	NA	NA	TGTGCCAGCAGTCCCGACAGAAATTCACCCCTCCACTTT	CASSPDRNSPLHF
TRBV7-8	TRBJ2-1	15	NA	TRBD2	TGTGCCAGCAGCTTACCGGGACTAGGAAAGAATGAGCAGTTCTTC	CASSLPGLGKNEQFF
TRBV5-6	TRBJ2-1	12	few	NA	TGTGCCAGCAGCTTATACAAGAATGAGCAGTTCTTC	CASSLYKNEQFF
TRBV29-1	TRBJ1-2	14	NA	NA	TGCAGCGTTGAAGGGCGAGGGGACGGATATGGCTACACCTTC	CSVEGRGDGYGYTF
TRBV5-1	TRBJ1-2	15	NA	TRBD1	TGCGCCAGCAGCTTCCAACCCGCAGGGGGCGATGGCTACACCTTC	CASSFQPAGGDGYTF
TRBV10-1	TRBJ2-3	16	NA	TRBD2	TGCGCCAGCAGTGCTCCCGTAGCGGGAGGGTATGATACGCAGTATTTT	CASSAPVAGGYDTQYF
TRBV4-2	TRBJ1-2	16	NA	NA	TGTGCCAGCAGCCAACCCCAGGGGCCAGCAGGCTATGGCTACACCTTC	CASSQPQGPAGYGYTF
TRBV27	TRBJ1-5	17	NA	NA	TGTGCCAGCAGTCCGACGAGGGGACTCAATAGCAATCAGCCCCAGCATTTT	CASSPTRGLNSNQPQHF
TRBV5-1	TRBJ1-1	14	NA	NA	TGCGCCAGCAGCTTGGGCGGGGGTGACACTGAAGCTTTCTTT	CASSLGGGDTEAFF
TRBV6-5	TRBJ2-7	15	many	TRBD2	TGTGCCAGCAGTCGACTAGCGGGAGGGCCCTACGAGCAGTACTTC	CASSRLAGGPYEQYF
TRBV7-9	TRBJ1-3	16	NA	NA	TGTGCCAGCAGCTTAGCACGGGCAGGGGCCGGAAACACCATATATTTT	CASSLARAGAGNTIYF
TRBV4-2	TRBJ2-5	15	once	NA	TGTGCCAGCAGCCAAGGCGGTCAACAGCGGGAGACCCAGTACTTC	CASSQGGQQRETQYF
TRBV11-3	TRBJ2-1	11	NA	NA	TGTGCCAGCAGCTTAGGACAGGACCAGTTCTTC	CASSLGQDQFF
TRBV28	TRBJ2-7	16	NA	TRBD1	TGTGCCAGCAGTCTAAAGACAGGGGGTTGGTCCTACGAGCAGTACTTC	CASSLKTGGWSYEQYF
TRBV5-1	TRBJ1-1	12	NA	NA	TGCGCCAGCATGGGGCAGCACACTGAAGCTTTCTTT	CASMGQHTEAFF
TRBV28	TRBJ1-2	14	NA	NA	TGTGCCAGCAGTTACGATGGCAGGTACTATGGCTACACCTTC	CASSYDGRYYGYTF